Shown below are 23 T cell receptor beta chains from a single sample sequenced in a study of CD8 T cells in Susac syndrome. RNA totalling about 0.45 to 1 ug underwent reverse transcription with random hexamers. TCRdb reanalysed the immunoSEQ multiplex PCR reads using MiXCR and keeps one entry per CDR3 protein. In the table there are fewer than 250,000 distinct CDR3 sequences, about 93% of which are singletons. Material: CD8+ T cells from PBMCs. The receptors stem from a human donor with multiple sclerosis.

The chain recombines TRBV27 with TRBJ2-7, with TRBD1 matching over 10 bases. CDR3 length equals 13 residues. CDR1 and CDR2 from the germline V gene are MNHEY and SMNVEV (reference sequence). V was pared by 10 bases and J by 4 bases, with 7 bases of the junction left unmatched. The CDR3 sequence: CATGQGVGYEQYF. The CDR3 region has the DNA TGTGCCACCGGACAGGGGGTTGGATACGAGCAGTACTTC.

The chain carries TRBV11-3 and TRBJ2-3, with no clear D. Trimming removed 5 bases from V and 4 bases from J, with 16 bases in between. The CDR3 consists of 15 residues. Per germline, CDR1 SGHNT and CDR2 YENEEA. The CDR3 spells CASSLHGGYPDTQYF. The CDR3 DNA follows: TGTGCCAGCAGCCTACACGGCGGATATCCAGATACGCAGTATTTT.

This rearrangement joins TRBV6-2 or TRBV6-3 to TRBJ1-1; D gene ambiguous. The CDR3 is 16 residues long. Germline V CDR1 and CDR2: MNHEY, SVGEGT. V was clipped by 2 bases and J by 0 bases, with 13 bases between them. The DNA for the CDR3 is TGTGCCAGCAGTTACAGCCCTTGGGGAGTGAACACTGAAGCTTTCTTT. Translating it yields CASSYSPWGVNTEAFF.

This clonotype was picked up one time. The chain is built from TRBV4-3 and TRBJ2-1; D perhaps matches TRBD2 (5 bases). The CDR3 has 14 amino acids. The V end was cut by 0 bases, the J end by 8 bases, with 11 bases between. Germline assignment: CDR1 LGHNA and CDR2 YSLEER. The CDR3 DNA follows: TGCGCCAGCAGCCAAGAGGAGGTCTCCCATGAGCAGTTCTTC. Protein product: CASSQEEVSHEQFF.

V usage is TRBV5-4 and J usage is TRBJ2-5; 9 bases align to TRBD1. J was trimmed by 3 bases and V by 4 bases; bases with no gene match: 13. There are 17 residues in the CDR3. Germline CDR1 SGHNT, CDR2 YYREEE (reference sequence). CDR3 nucleotide sequence: TGTGCCAGCAGCCCGGGGACAGGGCTTTTCTCGGAAGAGACCCAGTACTTC. It specifies CASSPGTGLFSEETQYF.

This chain links TRBV30 with TRBJ2-7, with 8 bases matching TRBD2. V lost 4 bases and J lost 5; bases outside the gene matches: 10. The CDR3 consists of 14 residues. Germline assignment: CDR1 GTSNPN and CDR2 SVGIG (reference sequence). CDR3 DNA sequence: TGTGCCTGGAATAGCGGGAATGGCGCCGACGAGCAGTACTTC. Protein sequence: CAWNSGNGADEQYF.

The chain combines TRBV5-1 with TRBJ2-5; 7 bases fit TRBD2. The CDR3 runs to 16 residues. V lost 0 bases, J lost 5 bases, and 10 bases stayed unmatched. Germline-derived CDR1 and CDR2 are SGHRS and YFSETQ. The CDR3 nucleotides are TGCGCCAGCAGCTTGGACGGTCGCGGGAGACGGGAGACCCAGTACTTC. Translated, it gives CASSLDGRGRRETQYF.

This chain links TRBV5-4 with TRBJ2-1; 8 bases match TRBD1. CDR3 size: 19 residues. The trim removed 4 bases at V and 6 bases at J, leaving 21 bases unmatched. CDR1 and CDR2 from the germline V gene are SGHNT and YYREEE (reference sequence). In DNA form, the CDR3 reads TGTGCCAGCAGCCCTTGGGGACAGTCCAGGGGGCTCCGCTCCAATGAGCAGTTCTTC. This gives the protein CASSPWGQSRGLRSNEQFF.

The chain has TRBV20-1 and TRBJ2-7, with 7 nucleotides matching TRBD1. The CDR3 has 12 amino acids. V shed 3 bases, J shed 6 bases, and the junction held 5 bases outside the gene matches. Per the germline V gene, CDR1 is DFQATT and CDR2 is SNEGSKA (reference sequence). CDR3 sequence reads: CSARYRGSEQYF. The CDR3 nucleotides are TGCAGTGCTAGGTACAGGGGAAGCGAGCAGTACTTC.

DNA of the CDR3: TGTGCCAGCAGCGACAGGTGGAGGGGTCAAGAGACCCAGTACTTC. It is translated as CASSDRWRGQETQYF. The chain couples TRBV5-6 to TRBJ2-5; the D call may be TRBD1 or TRBD2 (6 bases each). V lost 4 bases and J lost 2, with 15 bases in between. The CDR3 runs 15 residues. CDR1 SGHDT and CDR2 YYEEEE come from the germline V gene.

In its sample, this clonotype was seen a few times. V usage is TRBV2 and J usage is TRBJ1-1; TRBD1 agrees at 8 bases. This CDR3 comprises 13 residues. The V gene end was trimmed by 9 bases and the J gene end by 6 bases; junction bases not matched to a gene: 9. Per germline, CDR1 SNHLY and CDR2 FYNNEI. The CDR3 coding sequence is TGTGCCAGTTTAGAGGGACAGGTCTCTGAAGCTTTCTTT. This encodes CASLEGQVSEAFF.

The chain has TRBV2 and TRBJ1-1; D unresolved. Trimming pared 7 bases from V and 5 bases from J, leaving 11 bases between. The CDR3 runs to 12 residues. Per germline, CDR1 SNHLY and CDR2 FYNNEI. The CDR3 loop is CASTSGRTEAFF. The CDR3 nucleotides are TGTGCCAGCACCAGTGGGAGGACTGAAGCTTTCTTT.

The gene calls are TRBV7-9 and TRBJ2-7; 9 nucleotides match TRBD1. Germline V gives CDR1 SEHNR, CDR2 FQNEAQ (reference sequence). The length of the CDR3 is 14 residues. V was pared by 5 bases and J by 5 bases, with 7 bases of the junction left unmatched. The CDR3 region is CASSERTGVDEQYF. CDR3 coding DNA: TGTGCCAGCAGCGAGCGGACAGGGGTCGACGAGCAGTACTTC.

The rearrangement uses TRBV7-9 and TRBJ2-3; TRBD2 matches at 12 bases. The V segment lost 5 bases and the J segment 6 bases; nucleotides outside the gene matches: 9. Germline V gene lookup returns CDR1 SEHNR and CDR2 FQNEAQ (reference sequence). The CDR3 has 16 amino acids. CDR3 sequence reads: CASSRLAGEHGDTQYF. The CDR3 DNA is TGTGCCAGCAGCCGACTAGCGGGGGAACACGGGGATACGCAGTATTTT.

The V call is TRBV27, the J call TRBJ2-5; 7 nucleotides align to TRBD2. With V trimmed by 3 bases and J by 5 bases, 6 bases remained unmatched. Per germline, CDR1 MNHEY and CDR2 SMNVEV (reference sequence). The CDR3 length is 14 residues. The CDR3 loop is CASSLAGDRETQYF. CDR3 in DNA: TGTGCCAGCAGTTTGGCGGGAGATCGGGAGACCCAGTACTTC.

The rearrangement uses TRBV7-9 and TRBJ1-1; no clear D gene. The CDR3 sequence is 14 residues long. Germline CDR1 is SEHNR and CDR2 is FQNEAQ (reference sequence). The germline V and J ends were trimmed by 5 bases and 1 base, with 11 bases remaining between them. CDR3 bases: TGTGCCAGCAGCGAGGCCGGGAGGAACACTGAAGCTTTCTTT. This codes for CASSEAGRNTEAFF.

The gene calls are TRBV10-3 and TRBJ2-3, with 10 nucleotides matching TRBD2. This CDR3 region has 17 residues. CDR1 is ENHRY and CDR2 is SYGVKD in the germline V gene. Trimming at V came to 0 bases and at J to 4 bases, leaving 7 bases not matched to a gene. DNA of the CDR3: TGTGCCATCAGTGAGTCGGGAGCTAGCGGGGGACCAGATACGCAGTATTTT. Translation gives CAISESGASGGPDTQYF.

In its sample, this clonotype was seen once. V usage is TRBV9 and J usage is TRBJ2-5; the D is unclear. The germline V gene encodes CDR1 SGDLS and CDR2 YYNGEE. The CDR3 length is 13 residues. V dropped 0 bases and J dropped 5 bases, with 8 bases sitting between them. CDR3 region: CASSVAPPETQYF. CDR3 bases: TGTGCCAGCAGCGTAGCCCCCCCGGAGACCCAGTACTTC.

As for this clonotype: A read error may account for a junction end that differs from germline. The rearrangement links TRBV2 to TRBJ2-1, with TRBD1 matching over 9 bases. The germline CDR1 and CDR2 sequences are SNHLY and FYNNEI. CDR3 length: 11 amino acids. The CDR3 loop reads CASSERDRAIF. CDR3 DNA: TGTGCCAGCAGTGAACGGGACAGGGCTATCTTC.

The V and J genes are TRBV6-1 and TRBJ1-5; no clear D gene. The germline V and J ends were trimmed by 6 bases and 1 base, with 16 bases remaining between them. The CDR3 is 16 residues long. Per the germline V gene, CDR1 is MNHNS and CDR2 is SASEGT. CDR3 amino acids: CASSLPRVQSNQPQHF. The CDR3 DNA reads TGTGCCAGCAGCCTCCCCCGCGTACAGAGCAATCAGCCCCAGCATTTT.

V usage is TRBV27 and J usage is TRBJ1-5, with D possibly being TRBD1 (5 bases). CDR3 size: 13 residues. Trimming took 4 bases from V and 5 from J, leaving 9 bases between them. In germline, CDR1 is MNHEY, CDR2 SMNVEV (reference sequence). CDR3 coding DNA: TGTGCCAGCAGTTATCAGGGCTATCAGCCCCAGCATTTT. Residues: CASSYQGYQPQHF.

This clonotype was seen only once. The rearrangement links TRBV5-6 to TRBJ1-2, with D maybe TRBD1 (5 bases). CDR1 and CDR2 (germline): SGHDT, YYEEEE. The CDR3 is 15 amino acids. V was trimmed by 2 bases and J by 1 base, leaving 12 bases between them. For the CDR3, the DNA is TGTGCCAGCAGCTTTGCCAGGGAGGATAACTATGGCTACACCTTC. It translates to CASSFAREDNYGYTF.

This chain connects TRBV21-1 to TRBJ2-7. TRBV21-1 is designated a pseudogene. The CDR3 sequence is 14 residues long. The CDR3 spells CASSSKVTNYEQYF. The CDR3 DNA sequence: TGTGCCAGCAGCAGCAAGGTGACGAACTACGAGCAGTACTTC.